These T cell receptor beta chains were read from a single sample in a study of OX40 agonist ivuxolimab in advanced cancers. Sequencing used immunoSEQ multiplex PCR; TCRdb keeps in-frame clones, though not all of them. The repertoire holds 35,000 to 40,000 clones, with 85% to 90% as singletons. The sample in question was CD4+ or CD8+ T cells sorted from blood, obtained in a trial of the OX40 agonist ivuxolimab. These receptors all come from an adult with an advanced solid tumor such as melanoma, head and neck, liver or kidney cancer. The CDR3 runs from the conserved cysteine through the conserved F or W. The order of the fields is D gene, V gene, J gene, clone size, CDR3 DNA, CDR3 protein. D genes are given only for firm matches. Clone size, where shown, is once, few, many, or a class for clones that have expanded.

D: .
V: TRBV27
J: TRBJ2-1
size: .
DNA: TGTGCCAGCAGGTGGCTGAGGGAAACCTACAATGAGCAGTTCTTC
CDR3: CASRWLRETYNEQFF

D: .
V: TRBV19
J: TRBJ1-5
size: .
DNA: TGTGCCAGTAGTATAATGGCACACAATCAGCCCCAGCATTTT
CDR3: CASSIMAHNQPQHF

D: TRBD2
V: TRBV7-9
J: TRBJ2-3
size: .
DNA: TGTGCCAGCAGCTCCACTAGCGGGAGTGGGGGGGGCACAGATACGCAGTATTTT
CDR3: CASSSTSGSGGGTDTQYF

D: .
V: TRBV6-5
J: TRBJ2-4
size: .
DNA: TGTGCCAGCAGTTACTCGAGTACGATAGCCAAAAACATTCAGTACTTC
CDR3: CASSYSSTIAKNIQYF

D: .
V: TRBV7-8
J: TRBJ1-6
size: once
DNA: TGTGCCAGCAGCCAAAGGACCCAGGGTACTTCACCCCTCCACTTT
CDR3: CASSQRTQGTSPLHF

D: .
V: TRBV6-5
J: TRBJ1-2
size: few
DNA: TGTGCCAGCGGGGTGGAAACTAACTATGGCTACACCTTC
CDR3: CASGVETNYGYTF

D: .
V: TRBV28
J: TRBJ1-3
size: .
DNA: TGTGCCAGCAGTTCTCCGGGAAACACCATATATTTT
CDR3: CASSSPGNTIYF

D: .
V: TRBV6-1
J: TRBJ2-5
size: .
DNA: TGTGCCAGCAGTGAGGGTTCCTGGACAGCTGCGGAGACCCAGTACTTC
CDR3: CASSEGSWTAAETQYF

D: TRBD1
V: TRBV6-6
J: TRBJ2-5
size: once
DNA: TGTGCCAGCAGTTATAGGGACAGGGAAGAGACCCAGTACTTC
CDR3: CASSYRDREETQYF

D: TRBD1
V: TRBV5-6
J: TRBJ1-4
size: once
DNA: TGTGCCAGCAGCACCTGGACAGGAGGGTTTAGGGAAAAACTGTTTTTT
CDR3: CASSTWTGGFREKLFF

D: .
V: TRBV30
J: TRBJ2-2
size: .
DNA: TGTGCCTGGGGGCAGGGCACCGGGGAGCTGTTTTTT
CDR3: CAWGQGTGELFF

D: TRBD2
V: TRBV7-2
J: TRBJ2-2
size: .
DNA: TGTGCCAGCAGCTTAAGGACTAGCGGAGTGAACACCGGGGAGCTGTTTTTT
CDR3: CASSLRTSGVNTGELFF

D: .
V: TRBV6-1
J: TRBJ2-7
size: .
DNA: TGTGCCAGCAAGGGGGAGGGACAGAGCTCCTACGAGCAGTACTTC
CDR3: CASKGEGQSSYEQYF

D: .
V: TRBV21-1
J: TRBJ1-4
size: .
DNA: TGTGCCAGCAGCAAAGGATGGGACAGCCGTAATGAAAAACTGTTTTTT
CDR3: CASSKGWDSRNEKLFF

D: TRBD1
V: TRBV7-9
J: TRBJ2-7
size: few
DNA: TGTGCCAGCAGCTTCGGACAGGGGGACGACGAGCAGTACTTC
CDR3: CASSFGQGDDEQYF

D: TRBD2
V: TRBV6-5
J: TRBJ2-1
size: .
DNA: TGTGCCAGCAGAGCCGGGGGGGCCGCTTGGGATGAGCAGTTCTTC
CDR3: CASRAGGAAWDEQFF

D: .
V: TRBV29-1
J: TRBJ2-4
size: once
DNA: TGCAGCGTTGGGAGCCTAAACATTCAGTACTTC
CDR3: CSVGSLNIQYF

D: .
V: TRBV28
J: TRBJ1-6
size: few
DNA: TGTGCCAGCAGTTTTCAGGGTTATTCACCCCTCCACTTT
CDR3: CASSFQGYSPLHF

D: .
V: TRBV14
J: TRBJ1-4
size: .
DNA: TGTGCCAGCAGCCAAGTACGAGAAAAACTGTTTTTT
CDR3: CASSQVREKLFF

D: TRBD1
V: TRBV18
J: TRBJ1-2
size: .
DNA: TGTGCCAGCTCACCACCTGGGGACAGGGGAGTCAACACCTTC
CDR3: CASSPPGDRGVNTF

D: .
V: TRBV28
J: TRBJ1-2
size: few
DNA: TGTGCCAGCAGTTTACCCCGGGGTTTGACCTATGGCTACACCTTC
CDR3: CASSLPRGLTYGYTF

D: .
V: TRBV7-2
J: TRBJ2-7
size: .
DNA: TGTGCCAGCAGCTTAGAAACAGGGAGCTCCTACGAGCAGTACTTC
CDR3: CASSLETGSSYEQYF

D: .
V: TRBV19
J: TRBJ2-2
size: .
DNA: TGTGCCAGTAGTCCCCGGGGGATAAAAACCGGGGAGCTGTTTTTT
CDR3: CASSPRGIKTGELFF

D: .
V: TRBV28
J: TRBJ2-1
size: .
DNA: TGTGCCAGCTTAAGGTCTCCCCCTCACAATGAGCAGTTCTTC
CDR3: CASLRSPPHNEQFF

D: .
V: TRBV6-5
J: TRBJ2-7
size: .
DNA: TGTGCCAGCAGTTACGGCGGGGGCCCATCCTACGAGCAGTACTTC
CDR3: CASSYGGGPSYEQYF

D: .
V: TRBV28
J: TRBJ1-5
size: .
DNA: TGTGCCAGCAGTTTAGGAGAGGGCGAGTGGCAGCCCCAGCATTTT
CDR3: CASSLGEGEWQPQHF

D: .
V: TRBV30
J: TRBJ1-1
size: .
DNA: TGTGCCTGGGGATCCCGGGACGGGAACACTGAAGCTTTCTTT
CDR3: CAWGSRDGNTEAFF

D: .
V: TRBV14
J: TRBJ2-5
size: few
DNA: TGTGCCAGCAGCCAAGGGTCACTAGTAGGTGCGGAGACCCAGTACTTC
CDR3: CASSQGSLVGAETQYF

D: .
V: TRBV18
J: TRBJ1-3
size: .
DNA: TGTGCCAGCTCACCACCCGGAAACACCATATATTTT
CDR3: CASSPPGNTIYF

D: TRBD1
V: TRBV12-5
J: TRBJ2-1
size: .
DNA: TGTGCTAGTGGTTTGCCCGAGGACAGGAGCTCCTACAATGAGCAGTTCTTC
CDR3: CASGLPEDRSSYNEQFF

D: .
V: TRBV19
J: TRBJ1-2
size: .
DNA: TGTGCCAGTAGTTATGGGGGTAACTATGGCTACACCTTC
CDR3: CASSYGGNYGYTF

D: .
V: TRBV29-1
J: TRBJ2-6
size: once
DNA: TGCAGCGTTCAGGGCTCTGGGGCCAACGTCCTGACTTTC
CDR3: CSVQGSGANVLTF